Listed below are T cell receptor beta chains from one sample, sequenced in a study of vaccination effects on CD4 cells after COVID-19. These receptors are not linked to any known antigen. Method: immunoSEQ multiplex PCR; TCRdb's copy keeps in-frame clones and lacks some. The sample records around 54,000 clones, 80% to 85% being singletons. The material was CD4+ T cells from PBMCs cultured with HCoV-229E spike peptides, obtained before COVID-19 vaccination. Receptors were obtained from a human donor who received a COVID-19 vaccine. Both conserved end residues are trimmed from each CDR3.

J	V	CDR3
TRBJ2-5	TRBV5-1	ASSSQTGMKETQY
TRBJ1-5	TRBV11-2	ASSLTGDRNQPQH
TRBJ2-5	TRBV3-1/TRBV3-2	ASSQETRLRETQY
TRBJ1-6	TRBV6-5	ASRDSYNSPLH
TRBJ2-3	TRBV27	ASRQGQGWGDTQY
TRBJ2-1	TRBV7-2	ASSSGRGGGTYNEQF
TRBJ1-2	TRBV20-1	SARWGGGYT
TRBJ2-3	TRBV12-3/TRBV12-4	ASRGRSTDTQY
TRBJ2-2	TRBV5-1	ASTLTAGELF
TRBJ1-3	TRBV15	ATSRDRGPGNTIY
TRBJ1-3	TRBV28	ASSLTGGAGNTIY
TRBJ2-3	TRBV18	ASSGRQLRVGTDTQY
TRBJ2-3	TRBV6-6	ASRPTKRGVTDTQY
TRBJ2-2	TRBV24-1	ATGGTVPGELF
TRBJ1-1	TRBV24-1	ATSDLGNTEAF
TRBJ1-1	TRBV27	ASSLNADTEAF
TRBJ2-3	TRBV5-1	ASAGHLTDTQY
TRBJ1-4	TRBV10-3	AISSPGQGGATNEKLF
TRBJ1-3	TRBV3-1/TRBV3-2	ASSQVPGGSGNTIY
TRBJ2-2	TRBV5-1	ASSSDRIGELF
TRBJ2-1	TRBV7-6	ASSSGRLAGGNNEQF
TRBJ2-2	TRBV4-3	ASSQALAGYGELF
TRBJ2-5	TRBV6-5	ASSYQGQVETQY
TRBJ2-3	TRBV14	ASSPTSGRTNTDTQY
TRBJ1-2	TRBV7-9	ASSLVWGVYGYT
TRBJ2-6	TRBV19	ASRSDAGSPTPSGANVLT
TRBJ2-2	TRBV3-1/TRBV3-2	ASSQGQPTGELF
TRBJ1-1	TRBV19	ASGTSGGIWGAF
TRBJ2-3	TRBV27	ASSFNRVLTDTQY
TRBJ1-4	TRBV28	ASRRGGTNEKLF
TRBJ2-1	TRBV3-1/TRBV3-2	ASSQKTGAVFGNEQF
TRBJ1-5	TRBV7-2	ASSLGGTSSNQPQH
TRBJ2-1	TRBV30	AWETGTGGWNEQF
TRBJ1-4	TRBV19	ASSSALTNEKLF
TRBJ2-5	TRBV7-9	ASSLGTGGSETQY
TRBJ2-5	TRBV5-4	ASSPSRGGLETQY
TRBJ2-3	TRBV11-2	ASNRVDTQY
TRBJ1-2	TRBV12-5	ASGPEGSHGYT
TRBJ2-1	TRBV18	ASSEYSGGNNEQF
TRBJ2-2	TRBV5-1	ASSALYRVTGELF
TRBJ2-6	TRBV2	ASTSRAGANVLT
TRBJ2-5	TRBV5-4	ASSIRHRGDWAETQY
TRBJ1-5	TRBV28	ASRTGGRSNQPQH
TRBJ2-1	TRBV3-1/TRBV3-2	ASSHSDRGFYNEQF
TRBJ2-3	TRBV6-6	ASSPDRGSADTQY
TRBJ1-2	TRBV29-1	SVGFWDSLYGYT
TRBJ2-3	TRBV24-1	ATSEGLAGQGVCTDTQY
TRBJ1-6	TRBV2	ASSPDIGRSPLH
TRBJ2-5	TRBV19	ASSTRTMETQY
TRBJ2-5	TRBV4-1	ASSLGAGQRETQY
TRBJ2-3	TRBV2	ASGTHGPDTQY
TRBJ1-6	TRBV18	ASSPSRDHYNSPLH
TRBJ1-1	TRBV20-1	SAEGKPEAF
TRBJ2-5	TRBV12-3/TRBV12-4	ASCRGNQETQY